This T cell receptor (beta chain) comes out of a study of T cell responses to AZD1222 COVID-19 vaccine. About this clone itself: Antigen: not known.

Germline values: CDR1 SEHNR, CDR2 FQNEAQ (reference sequence). V shed 0 bases and J shed 0 bases, with 11 bases lying between them. The CDR3 extends over 16 amino acids. Whole-study results and caveats: Females outnumbered males among donors, who were mostly white British; clonal diversity was possibly underestimated. Baseline antibody screening turned up just five to seven seropositive AZD1222 recipients.

Here immunoSEQ multiplex PCR was the method, and the copy in TCRdb shows in-frame clones only, minus some. The sample contains 100,000 to 150,000 clones, roughly 93% of which appear only once. It was second doses at about 4 or about 12 weeks that were pooled. The receptor was derived from an adult who received the AZD1222 COVID-19 vaccine. The chain combines TRBV7-9 with TRBJ1-2; D perhaps matches TRBD1 (6 bases). This sample comprised peripheral blood, obtained 28 days after the second AZD1222 dose. The CDR3 bases are TGTGCCAGCAGCTTAGCAGGGGGGGAAGCTAACTATGGCTACACCTTC. Amino acid sequence: CASSLAGGEANYGYTF.